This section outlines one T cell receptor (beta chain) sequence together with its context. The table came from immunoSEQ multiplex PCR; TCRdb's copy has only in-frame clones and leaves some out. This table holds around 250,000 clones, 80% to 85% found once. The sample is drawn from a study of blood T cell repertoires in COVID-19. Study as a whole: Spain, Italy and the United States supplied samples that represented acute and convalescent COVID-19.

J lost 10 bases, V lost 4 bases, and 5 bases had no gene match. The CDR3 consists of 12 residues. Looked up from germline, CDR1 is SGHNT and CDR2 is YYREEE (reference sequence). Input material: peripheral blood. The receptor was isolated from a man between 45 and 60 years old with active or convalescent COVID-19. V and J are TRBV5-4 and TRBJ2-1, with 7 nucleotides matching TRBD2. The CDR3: CASSRGEVEQFF. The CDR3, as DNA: TGTGCCAGCAGCCGGGGGGAGGTGGAGCAGTTCTTC.